This T cell receptor beta chain was observed in a study of OX40 agonist ivuxolimab in advanced cancers. As for the study in general: A history of anti-PD-1, anti-PD-L1 or anti-CTLA-4 therapy was acceptable, and 40% to 45% had some. Three dose-escalation patients had partial responses: one with hepatocellular carcinoma and two with cutaneous melanoma.

Whole-study results and caveats: In general, CD8+ T cells held more expanded clones than CD4+ did, on average. Partial responders at 0.1-3.0 mg/kg showed near-lowest clonal expansion.

Using immunoSEQ multiplex PCR, the repertoire was profiled, and TCRdb retains in-frame clones only, with some absent. The table has more than 50,000 clones, 80% to 90% seen once. Notes on this clone: Its antigen is not known.

Germline values: CDR1 WSHSY, CDR2 SAAADI. CDR3 length equals 14 residues. V was pared by 4 bases and J by 3 bases, with 9 bases between. Here the sequenced sample was CD4+ or CD8+ T cells sorted from blood, taken in a trial of the OX40 agonist ivuxolimab. The chain joins TRBV10-2 to TRBJ2-2, with a possible D match to TRBD2 (5 bases). The clonotype was recovered from an adult with an advanced solid tumor such as melanoma, head and neck, liver or kidney cancer. In DNA, the CDR3 is TGCGCCAGCAGTGCCGGGAAGGACACCGGGGAGCTGTTTTTT. It is translated as CASSAGKDTGELFF.